Presented here are 23 T cell receptor beta chains from one specimen sequenced in a study of a mutant IDH1 vaccine in newly diagnosed glioma. Described time point: week 11, during vaccination. Topical imiquimod accompanied each vaccine dose, which consisted of 300 ug of mutant IDH1 20-mer peptide. The method was immunoSEQ multiplex PCR; TCRdb's version includes in-frame clones alone and lacks a portion of them. The data contain 50,000 to 65,000 clones, around 85% of them singletons. No antigen has been assigned to these receptors. The specimen was PBMCs, collected from a glioma patient whose treatment included an IDH1 peptide vaccine. These receptors were taken from a woman aged 45-65 years with glioma.

V is TRBV10-2 and J is TRBJ2-3, with D perhaps TRBD2 (5 bases). Germline CDR1 and CDR2: WSHSY and SAAADI. The V end was cut by 0 bases, the J end by 2 bases, with 6 bases between. The CDR3 has 14 residues. The CDR3 spells CASSESTNTDTQYF. CDR3 DNA sequence: TGCGCCAGCAGTGAGTCGACTAACACAGATACGCAGTATTTT.

This chain uses TRBV7-8 with TRBJ1-4; possibly TRBD1 for D (5 bases). V was shortened by 1 base and J by 4 bases, with 7 bases between the two germline ends. The CDR3 is 14 amino acids. Germline assignment: CDR1 SGHVS and CDR2 FQNEAQ. Here the CDR3 reads CASSLGQFNEKLFF. The CDR3 nucleotides are TGTGCCAGCAGCTTAGGACAGTTTAATGAAAAACTGTTTTTT.

The V and J genes are TRBV19 and TRBJ1-6; a weak D match, TRBD1 (5 bases). CDR3 size: 15 residues. With 5 bases removed from V and 8 bases from J, the gap between germline ends came to 16 bases. Germline-derived CDR1 and CDR2 are LNHDA and SQIVND (reference sequence). The chain's CDR3 is CASSARVGVDSPLHF. DNA of the CDR3: TGTGCCAGTAGTGCGAGGGTGGGGGTGGATTCACCCCTCCACTTT.

This chain joins TRBV30 and TRBJ1-5; tentatively, D is TRBD1 (5 bases). The CDR3 length is 12 residues. V dropped 1 base and J dropped 4 bases, with 5 bases sitting between them. CDR1 and CDR2 (germline): GTSNPN, SVGIG (reference sequence). This chain's CDR3 is CAWSEGNQPQHF. In DNA form, the CDR3 reads TGTGCCTGGAGTGAGGGGAATCAGCCCCAGCATTTT.

The chain employs TRBV27 and TRBJ1-5; 8 bases line up with TRBD1. This CDR3 is built from 15 residues. The germline V gene encodes CDR1 MNHEY and CDR2 SMNVEV (reference sequence). The junction had 9 bases not matched to a gene; V was cut back by 4 bases and J by 7 bases. As DNA, the CDR3 is TGTGCCAGCAGTTCCGGACAGGGCCAAGGGCAGCCCCAGCATTTT. Translating it yields CASSSGQGQGQPQHF.

J is TRBJ2-2 and V is TRBV5-4; D is undetermined. Trimming shortened V by 0 bases and J by 1 base, and 4 bases separated the two germline ends. The CDR3 totals 14 residues. CDR1 is SGHNT and CDR2 is YYREEE in the germline V gene (reference sequence). This CDR3 is CASSLELNTGELFF. The CDR3 DNA reads as TGTGCCAGCAGCTTGGAACTGAACACCGGGGAGCTGTTTTTT.

The chain couples TRBV28 to TRBJ2-2; 10 positions agree with TRBD2. Germline CDR1 and CDR2: MDHEN and SYDVKM. The CDR3 is 16 amino acids. J was trimmed by 6 bases and V by 3 bases; bases with no gene match: 7. CDR3 residues: CASSFKRGGPPGELFF. Written as DNA, the CDR3 is TGTGCCAGCAGTTTTAAGCGGGGGGGCCCCCCCGGGGAGCTGTTTTTT. Drawing the rest from reference TRBV28 and TRBJ2-2, the complete variable domain is DVKVTQSSRYLVKRTGEKVFLECVQDMDHENMFWYRQDPGLGLRLIYFSYDVKMKEKGDIPEGYSVSREKKERFSLILESASTNQTSMYLCASSFKRGGPPGELFFGEGSRLTVL.

Regarding this clone: At one end the junction does not follow the germline gene, possibly because of a read error. This sequence joins TRBV15 and TRBJ2-7, with D maybe TRBD2 (6 bases). The CDR3 length is 12 residues. The germline CDR1 and CDR2 sequences are LNHNV and YYDKDF (reference sequence). The CDR3 nucleotides are TGTGCCACCAGCAGAGGAACCGACGAGCGGGACTTC. This codes for CATSRGTDERDF.

V usage is TRBV19 and J usage is TRBJ1-6; possible D gene TRBD1, 6 bases. The CDR3 loop spans 15 amino acids. Germline loops: CDR1 LNHDA, CDR2 SQIVND (reference sequence). The V and J ends lost 7 bases and 0 bases respectively, with 10 bases between them. Here the CDR3 reads CASTGGGSYNSPLHF. As DNA, the CDR3 is TGTGCCAGTACCGGGGGCGGCTCCTATAATTCACCCCTCCACTTT.

This rearrangement joins TRBV7-3 to TRBJ2-5, with D perhaps matching TRBD2 (5 bases). V gave up 1 base and J gave up 2 bases, with 8 bases separating them. The CDR3 runs 14 residues. Germline CDR1 and CDR2: SGHTA and FQGTGA. The DNA of the CDR3 is TGTGCCAGCAGCTTAAGCCGGGATCAAGAGACCCAGTACTTC. As protein: CASSLSRDQETQYF.

In the case of this clone: One end of the junction fails to match germline, which may point to a read error. CDR3 sequence reads: CASSLGGVTDTQYF. The CDR3, as DNA: TGCGCCAGCAGTTTGGGGGGGGTCACAGATACGCAGTATTTT. This chain connects TRBV5-1 to TRBJ2-3; 7 bases are a match to TRBD2. This CDR3 has 14 amino acids. CDR1 and CDR2 (germline): SGHRS, YFSETQ.

The CDR3 sequence: CASSIGRDTQYF. As DNA, the CDR3 is TGTGCCAGTAGTATAGGACGGGATACGCAGTATTTT. The chain is built from TRBV19 and TRBJ2-3; D unclear. The CDR3 spans 12 residues. V dropped 1 base and J dropped 6 bases, with 5 bases sitting between them. Germline assignment: CDR1 LNHDA and CDR2 SQIVND (reference sequence).

The chain combines TRBV7-7 with TRBJ2-2; D is uncertain. The germline gives CDR1 SSHAT, CDR2 FNYEAQ (reference sequence). CDR3 size: 16 residues. V gave up 0 bases and J gave up 4 bases, with 12 bases separating them. In DNA, the CDR3 is TGTGCCAGCAGCTTAGCCTCATTGGGGTTCACCGGGGAGCTGTTTTTT. This gives the protein CASSLASLGFTGELFF.

The CDR3 DNA is TGTGCCAGCAGCCCATTTGGGGGGGGGCCCTTAAGCGAGCAGTACTTC. This gives the protein CASSPFGGGPLSEQYF. The V gene is TRBV7-2, the J gene TRBJ2-7, with D maybe TRBD2 (7 bases). The CDR3 runs 16 residues. The V gene lost 5 bases and the J gene lost 6 bases, with 23 bases spanning the gap. The V gene's germline CDR1 is SGHTA and CDR2 FQGNSA.

The chain joins TRBV25-1 to TRBJ1-1, with a weak D call TRBD1 (5 bases). Germline assignment: CDR1 MGHDK and CDR2 SYGVNS. The V end was cut by 5 bases, the J end by 1 base, with 11 bases between. CDR3 size: 14 residues. The CDR3 reads CASSKRDGNTEAFF. As DNA, the CDR3 is TGTGCCAGCAGTAAAAGGGACGGGAACACTGAAGCTTTCTTT. The variable domain in full, with the rest retrieved from reference TRBV25-1 and TRBJ1-1, is EADIYQTPRYLVIGTGKKITLECSQTMGHDKMYWYQQDPGMELHLIHYSYGVNSTEKGDLSSESTVSRIRTEHFPLTLESARPSHTSQYLCASSKRDGNTEAFFGQGTRLTVV.

This clone occurred once. The J gene is TRBJ1-2, the V gene TRBV4-1; tentative D call: TRBD1 (6 bases). V lost 0 bases and J 1 base, leaving 15 bases between the germline ends. The CDR3 has 17 amino acids. Germline V gives CDR1 MGHRA, CDR2 YSYEKL. The CDR3 spells CASSQEYTGTYNYGYTF. The CDR3 DNA reads as TGCGCCAGCAGCCAAGAATATACCGGGACATATAACTATGGCTACACCTTC.

This clone was picked up a small number of times. The V gene is TRBV10-1, the J gene TRBJ2-1, with 7 bases matching TRBD1. The ends lost 5 bases at V and 9 bases at J; junction bases unmatched: 10. The V gene's germline CDR1 is WNHNN and CDR2 SYGVQD (reference sequence). The CDR3 is made up of 14 amino acids. CDR3: CASSMGTARGEQFF. CDR3 DNA: TGCGCCAGCAGTATGGGGACAGCAAGGGGTGAGCAGTTCTTC.

The chain is built from TRBV15 and TRBJ1-2; D unresolved. The CDR3 loop spans 15 amino acids. Germline V gives CDR1 LNHNV, CDR2 YYDKDF (reference sequence). V lost 3 bases and J lost 1, with 12 bases in between. The CDR3: CATSSKAEVNYGYTF. DNA of the CDR3: TGTGCCACCAGCAGTAAGGCAGAGGTTAACTATGGCTACACCTTC.

The rearrangement joins TRBV19 to TRBJ1-6, with D perhaps matching TRBD1 (5 bases). The germline V gene encodes CDR1 LNHDA and CDR2 SQIVND (reference sequence). Trimming pared 7 bases from V and 7 bases from J, leaving 17 bases between. This CDR3 is 15 amino acids long. The CDR3 loop is CASKVLDRTNSPLHF. Here the CDR3 DNA reads TGTGCCAGTAAAGTACTAGACAGAACCAATTCACCCCTCCACTTT.

V usage is TRBV5-1 and J usage is TRBJ1-2; TRBD1 matches 7 bases. Trimming removed 4 bases from V and 7 bases from J; junction bases left unmatched: 16. There are 16 residues in the CDR3. Germline V gene sequence: CDR1 SGHRS, CDR2 YFSETQ. CDR3: CASSASRGPTDGGYTF. The CDR3 DNA reads TGCGCCAGCAGCGCTTCAAGGGGGCCAACGGACGGTGGCTACACCTTC.

J is TRBJ2-2 and V is TRBV29-1; TRBD1 is a possible D gene (5 bases). The CDR3 loop spans 13 amino acids. V was shortened by 3 bases and J by 5 bases, with 10 bases between the two germline ends. The germline V gene has CDR1 SQVTM and CDR2 ANQGSEA. CDR3 bases: TGCAGCGTTGAGAAGGGGTCTACCGGGGAGCTGTTTTTT. Translated, it gives CSVEKGSTGELFF.

The chain is built from TRBV4-3 and TRBJ2-2; TRBD2 matches at 15 bases. Germline lookup yields CDR1 LGHNA and CDR2 YSLEER. The length of the CDR3 is 17 residues. V lost 3 bases, J lost 7 bases, and 6 bases stayed unmatched. CDR3 coding DNA: TGCGCCAGCAGCCAGGGACTAGCGGGGGGAGTTATCGGGGAGCTGTTTTTT. This translates into CASSQGLAGGVIGELFF.

V usage is TRBV14 and J usage is TRBJ2-7, with 7 bases identical to TRBD1. This CDR3 has 15 amino acids. V lost 4 bases, J lost 2 bases, and 8 bases stayed unmatched. CDR1 is SGHDN, CDR2 FVKESK, per germline. As DNA, the CDR3 is TGTGCCAGCAGCCCTTACACAGGGGCCACCTACGAGCAGTACTTC. Translation gives CASSPYTGATYEQYF.